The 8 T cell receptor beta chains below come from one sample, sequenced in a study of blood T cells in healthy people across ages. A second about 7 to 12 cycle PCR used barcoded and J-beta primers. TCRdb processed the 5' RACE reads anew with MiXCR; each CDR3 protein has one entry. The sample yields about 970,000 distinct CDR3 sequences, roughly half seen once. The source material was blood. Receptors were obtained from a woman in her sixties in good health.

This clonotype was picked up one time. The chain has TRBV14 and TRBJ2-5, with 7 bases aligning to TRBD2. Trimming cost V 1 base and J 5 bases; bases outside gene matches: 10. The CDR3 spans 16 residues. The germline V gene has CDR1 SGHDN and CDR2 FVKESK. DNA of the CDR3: TGTGCCAGCAGCCAAGGAAACCTAGCGGCCCCGGAGACCCAGTACTTC. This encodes CASSQGNLAAPETQYF.

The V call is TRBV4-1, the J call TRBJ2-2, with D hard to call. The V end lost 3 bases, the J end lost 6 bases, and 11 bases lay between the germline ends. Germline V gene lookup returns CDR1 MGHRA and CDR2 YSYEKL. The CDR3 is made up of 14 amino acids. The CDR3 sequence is CASSHAVEAGELFF. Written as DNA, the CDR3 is TGCGCCAGCAGCCATGCCGTTGAGGCCGGGGAGCTGTTTTTT.

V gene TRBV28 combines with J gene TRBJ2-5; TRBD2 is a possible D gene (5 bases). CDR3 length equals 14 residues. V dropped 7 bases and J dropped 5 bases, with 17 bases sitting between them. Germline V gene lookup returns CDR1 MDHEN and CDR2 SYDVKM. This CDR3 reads CASKVRDPWETQYF. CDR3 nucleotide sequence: TGTGCCAGCAAGGTCCGGGATCCCTGGGAGACCCAGTACTTC.

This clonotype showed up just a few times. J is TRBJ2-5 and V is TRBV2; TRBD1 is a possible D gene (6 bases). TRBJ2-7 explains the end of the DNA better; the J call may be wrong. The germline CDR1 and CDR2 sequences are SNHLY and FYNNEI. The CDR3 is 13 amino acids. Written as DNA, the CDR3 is TGTGCCAGCAGACTGGGACAATCCTACGAGCAGTACTTC. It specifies CASRLGQSYEQYF.

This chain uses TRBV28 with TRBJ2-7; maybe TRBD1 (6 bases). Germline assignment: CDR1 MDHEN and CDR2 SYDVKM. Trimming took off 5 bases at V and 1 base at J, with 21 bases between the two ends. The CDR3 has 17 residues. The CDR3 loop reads CASSRFEGVRLSYEQYF. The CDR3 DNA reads TGTGCCAGCAGTCGGTTCGAGGGGGTTCGGCTATCCTACGAGCAGTACTTC.

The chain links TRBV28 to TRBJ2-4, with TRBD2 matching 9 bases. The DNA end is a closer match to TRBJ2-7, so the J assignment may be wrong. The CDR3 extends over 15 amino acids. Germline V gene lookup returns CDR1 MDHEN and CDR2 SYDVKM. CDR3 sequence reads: CASRPPGLASYEQYF. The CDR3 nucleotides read TGTGCCAGCAGGCCGCCGGGACTAGCCTCCTACGAGCAGTACTTC.

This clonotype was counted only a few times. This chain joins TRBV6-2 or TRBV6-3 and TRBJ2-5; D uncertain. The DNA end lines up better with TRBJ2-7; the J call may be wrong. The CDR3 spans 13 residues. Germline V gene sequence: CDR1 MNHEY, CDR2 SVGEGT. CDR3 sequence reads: CASRSLLHNEQYF. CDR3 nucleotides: TGTGCCAGCAGGAGCTTGTTGCATAACGAGCAGTACTTC.

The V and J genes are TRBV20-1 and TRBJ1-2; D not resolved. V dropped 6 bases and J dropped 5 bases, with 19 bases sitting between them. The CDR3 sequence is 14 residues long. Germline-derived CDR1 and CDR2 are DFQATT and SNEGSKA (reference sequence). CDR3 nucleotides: TGCAGTGCGGAACCGACGTTCCCACAATATGGCTACACCTTC. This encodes CSAEPTFPQYGYTF.